The sequence of this T cell receptor (beta chain) was determined in a study of blood T cells in healthy people across ages (dated by TCRdb to the mid-2010s). Study-level background: Template switching captured roughly one uniquely barcoded TCR beta cDNA molecule per two T cells in model experiments. To track age-related changes in TCR beta repertoire diversity, the study relied on deep sequencing normalized with unique cDNA molecular identifiers. Four age groups were formed from the donors: young (average about 15 years), middle-aged (around 40), aged (under 70) and long-lived (approximately 78). To avoid experimental bias, donors of different ages were spread randomly across the sequencing lanes. For two donors (one aged 18 to 30 and one aged 80 or older), the study analyzed two additional independent replicas of 1 million unique cDNA reads from the same blood draw. Study-wide findings and limitations: The long-lived group showed more naive CD4+ T cells, fewer expanded clones and increased TCR diversity than the aged group, suggesting age selection. Donor CMV infection status was unknown, potentially confounding age-related changes in expanded clonotypes. Because profiling used bulk unsorted PBMCs, naive and antigen-experienced compartments could not be compared conclusively. There was a strong correlation between observed TCR beta diversity and the percentage of naive T cells measured by flow cytometry. Observed TCR beta diversity per million T cells fell roughly linearly with age, and a significant reduction was already apparent by age around 40. Total diversity estimates from one million sequenced T cells were considered lower bounds and underestimates.

The method was 5' RACE. The data were produced on an Illumina HiSeq 2500. A second PCR of roughly 7 to 11 cycles was performed with a sample-barcoded 5' primer and a J-beta primer mix. A unique molecular identifier was introduced onto each TCR beta cDNA molecule by a template-switch 5' adaptor carrying 12 random nucleotides. Each sample yielded at least 3 million CDR3-containing paired-end reads. The Mint cDNA synthesis kit, primed by a TRBC-specific oligonucleotide, was used to synthesize first-strand cDNA from all RNA. After uracil-DNA glycosylase treatment, a first 18-cycle PCR used universal primers M1SS and BC2_uni_R on all cDNA. On the authors' methods: Each sample was normalized by randomly selecting 1 million high-quality reads, each carrying a distinct molecular identifier. Reads with shared molecular identifiers were discarded instead of being binned into consensus sequences. CDR3 identification, clonotype clustering and error correction used MiTCR with a Q25 quality threshold and the strictest error-elimination algorithm. A nonparametric unseen species model with Euler transformation was used to estimate lower-bound total TCR beta diversity. TCRdb cleaned the public reads at Q25 with fastp, built clones with MiXCR and kept in-frame beta chains. Each CDR3 protein appears once, grouped with its most common genes and DNA. The V and J calls come from TCRdb's annotation, not from the publication. This sample holds over a million distinct CDR3 sequences; 45% were observed only once. The top ten hold 18% of the sample.

The CDR3 holds 16 amino acids from the cysteine to the phenylalanine. Only the CDR3 portion is preserved as DNA: 48 bases, with reading frame beginning at the first base. The germline V gene specifies WSHSY as CDR1 and SAAADI as CDR2. Systemically healthy Caucasian individuals from Russia, 39 in total and aged roughly 6 to 100 years, were included as donors. About 10 milliliters of peripheral blood were collected from each donor into EDTA-treated Vacutainer tubes. Ficoll-Paque density-gradient centrifugation was used to isolate PBMCs, with at least 6 million per sample. Total RNA was extracted from PBMCs with Trizol reagent, with at least 5.5 micrograms obtained per sample. For every donor, flow cytometry on a PBMC aliquot measured the percentage of naive CD45RAhigh/CD27high T cells. About this clonotype: The antigen it binds to is not known. Base quality data are lacking; no much larger clone is found one base away.

The sequence is built from TRBV10-2 and TRBJ2-7, with TRBD2 matching 7 junction bases. The J call is doubtful: the DNA matches TRBJ2-4 better. What was sequenced was blood. This TCR derives from a woman aged 55 to 70 in good health. The CDR3 is CASSESAGAAKNIQYF. DNA sequence: TGCGCCAGCAGTGAGTCTGCGGGAGCGGCCAAAAACATTCAGTACTTC.